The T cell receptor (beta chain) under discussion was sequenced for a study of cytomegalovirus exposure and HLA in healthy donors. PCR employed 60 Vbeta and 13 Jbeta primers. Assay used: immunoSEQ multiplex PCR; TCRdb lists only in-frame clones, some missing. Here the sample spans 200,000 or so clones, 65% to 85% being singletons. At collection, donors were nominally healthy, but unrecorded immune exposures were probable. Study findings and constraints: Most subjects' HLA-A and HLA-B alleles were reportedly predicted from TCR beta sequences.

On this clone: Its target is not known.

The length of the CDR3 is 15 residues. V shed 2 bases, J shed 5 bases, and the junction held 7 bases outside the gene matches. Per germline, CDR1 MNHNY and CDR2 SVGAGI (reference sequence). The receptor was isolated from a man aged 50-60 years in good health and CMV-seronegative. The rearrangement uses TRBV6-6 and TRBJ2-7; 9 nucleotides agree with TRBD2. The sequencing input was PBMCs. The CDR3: CASSYEGLAGDEQYF. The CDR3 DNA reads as TGTGCCAGCAGTTACGAGGGGTTAGCGGGAGACGAGCAGTACTTC.